One TCR beta chain is described in this entry. The data were obtained in a study of cytomegalovirus exposure and HLA in healthy donors. The CDR3 covers 15 residues. The germline V and J ends were trimmed by 3 bases and 4 bases, with 15 bases remaining between them. Germline V gene lookup returns CDR1 SGHRS and CDR2 YFSETQ. PCR employed 60 Vbeta and 13 Jbeta primers. Using immunoSEQ multiplex PCR, the repertoire was profiled, and TCRdb retains in-frame clones only, with some absent. The table shows just over 150,000 clones, with around 82% occurring only once. This TCR came from a woman aged 50 to 60 in good health and CMV-seropositive. Sequencing was done on a sample of PBMCs. The J gene is TRBJ2-3, the V gene TRBV5-1, with TRBD1 as a possible D gene (6 bases). Written as DNA, the CDR3 is TGCGCCAGCAGCTCAGGGGTCCCCTTTCCAGATACGCAGTATTTT. It yields the protein CASSSGVPFPDTQYF.